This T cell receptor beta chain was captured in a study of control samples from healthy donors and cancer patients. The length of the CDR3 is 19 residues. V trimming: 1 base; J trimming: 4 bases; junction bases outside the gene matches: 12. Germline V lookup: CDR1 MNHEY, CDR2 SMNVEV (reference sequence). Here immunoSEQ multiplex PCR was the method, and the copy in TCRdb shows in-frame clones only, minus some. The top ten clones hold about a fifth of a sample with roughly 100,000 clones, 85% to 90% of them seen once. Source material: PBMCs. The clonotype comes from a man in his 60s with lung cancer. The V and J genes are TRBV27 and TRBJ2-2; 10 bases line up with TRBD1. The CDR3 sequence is CASSLWIGRRDRGTGELFF. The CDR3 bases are TGTGCCAGCAGTTTATGGATTGGGCGCCGGGACAGGGGCACCGGGGAGCTGTTTTTT.